This T cell receptor (beta chain) came from a study of blood T cells in healthy people across ages. General observations from the study: TCR beta diversity, measured per million T cells, fell in a roughly linear way with age. The study regarded diversity estimates from one million T cells as underestimates.

Researchers report isolating at least 7 million PBMCs per sample. The use of a sample-barcoded 5' primer and a J-beta primer mix characterized a second PCR of roughly 7 to 12 cycles. The template-switch adaptor was a 5' adaptor with 12 random nucleotides. It tagged each cDNA molecule. MiXCR was run by TCRdb on the 5' RACE reads, yielding one entry per CDR3 protein. The sample carries approximately 700,000 distinct CDR3 sequences, about a third recorded once. On this clonotype itself: Its antigen is undetermined.

V shed 8 bases and J 4 bases; nucleotides not matched to a gene: 10. CDR3 length: 14 amino acids. Germline V gene lookup returns CDR1 SQVTM and CDR2 ANQGSEA. The clonotype comes from a woman of 80 years or more in good health. What was sequenced was blood. The rearrangement joins TRBV29-1 to TRBJ2-1; TRBD2 matches at 8 bases. The CDR3 protein is CSIGGAGGYNEQFF. CDR3 nucleotide sequence: TGCAGCATTGGGGGGGCGGGAGGATACAATGAGCAGTTCTTC.